This is a list of T cell receptor beta chains from one sample in a study of cytomegalovirus exposure and HLA in healthy donors. TCRdb keeps only in-frame clones here, not all; method: immunoSEQ multiplex PCR. The table includes some 150,000 clones, roughly 80% detected once. Sequencing was carried out using PBMCs. Every receptor here comes from a woman aged 25-40 years in good health and CMV-seronegative. The CDR3 runs from the conserved cysteine through the conserved F or W. The D gene is left open where the match is weak. Expanded clones are given a class, and other clones once, few, many or no size at all.

j_call | d_call | v_call | clone_size | cdr3_aa | cdr3_nt
TRBJ2-3 | - | TRBV19 | - | CASSIPGSTDTQYF | TGTGCCAGTAGTATTCCAGGGAGCACAGATACGCAGTATTTT
TRBJ2-5 | - | TRBV4-1 | - | CASRDFNQETQYF | TGCGCCAGCAGGGACTTCAATCAAGAGACCCAGTACTTC
TRBJ1-2 | - | TRBV7-9 | - | CASSPSRTENYGYTF | TGTGCCAGCAGCCCTTCCCGGACAGAAAACTATGGCTACACCTTC
TRBJ2-5 | TRBD2 | TRBV25-1 | - | CASSEMAGGPSWETQYF | TGTGCCAGCAGTGAGATGGCGGGAGGGCCCTCCTGGGAGACCCAGTACTTC
TRBJ2-1 | TRBD1 | TRBV7-9 | - | CASRQHRDRDYNEQFF | TGTGCCAGCAGACAACACCGGGACAGGGATTACAATGAGCAGTTCTTC
TRBJ1-2 | - | TRBV5-6 | - | CASSLEANYGYTF | TGTGCCAGCAGCTTAGAGGCGAACTATGGCTACACCTTC
TRBJ2-1 | TRBD1 | TRBV2 | - | CASSDWPGGEFDEQFF | TGTGCCAGCAGTGACTGGCCAGGGGGCGAGTTCGATGAGCAGTTCTTC
TRBJ1-2 | - | TRBV6-5 | - | CASSYTINYGYTF | TGTGCCAGCAGTTACACTATAAATTATGGCTACACCTTC
TRBJ2-7 | TRBD2 | TRBV19 | - | CASSASGGTGEQYF | TGTGCCAGTAGTGCCTCGGGGGGGACTGGCGAGCAGTACTTC
TRBJ1-2 | TRBD1 | TRBV6-6 | - | CASSGQAGNYGYTF | TGTGCCAGCAGCGGACAGGCCGGTAACTATGGCTACACCTTC
TRBJ1-4 | - | TRBV6-1 | few | CASSERPVGEGTNEKLFF | TGTGCCAGCAGTGAAAGACCCGTTGGAGAGGGAACTAATGAAAAACTGTTTTTT
TRBJ2-2 | - | TRBV7-3 | - | CASSPKGGGDYTGELFF | TGTGCCAGCAGCCCCAAGGGGGGAGGGGACTACACCGGGGAGCTGTTTTTT
TRBJ2-5 | TRBD2 | TRBV2 | once | CASSPRTSGGGETQYF | TGTGCCAGCAGTCCCCGGACTAGCGGGGGGGGAGAGACCCAGTACTTC
TRBJ1-3 | - | TRBV2 | - | CAGEQGFGNTIYF | TGTGCCGGGGAGCAGGGGTTTGGAAACACCATATATTTT
TRBJ2-5 | TRBD2 | TRBV14 | - | CASSLLAGGQETQYF | TGTGCCAGCAGCCTACTAGCGGGGGGTCAAGAGACCCAGTACTTC
TRBJ1-2 | - | TRBV5-1 | - | CASSLVGQRPSTF | TGCGCCAGCAGCTTGGTTGGACAAAGGCCGAGCACCTTC
TRBJ1-1 | TRBD1 | TRBV5-1 | - | CASSAGQMNTEAFF | TGCGCCAGCAGCGCGGGACAGATGAACACTGAAGCTTTCTTT
TRBJ2-7 | TRBD2 | TRBV10-2 | - | CASSALGTSGHYEQYF | TGCGCCAGCAGTGCCCTTGGGACTAGCGGACATTACGAGCAGTACTTC
TRBJ1-2 | - | TRBV6-1 | few | CASSGFGGDYGYTF | TGTGCCAGCAGTGGGTTCGGAGGCGACTATGGCTACACCTTC
TRBJ2-7 | - | TRBV6-1 | - | CASSEGTGLPYEQYF | TGTGCCAGCAGTGAGGGAACAGGCCTGCCCTACGAGCAGTACTTC
TRBJ1-4 | - | TRBV4-1 | - | CASSQDRRGLGEKLFF | TGCGCCAGCAGCCAAGATCGTCGGGGATTAGGCGAAAAACTGTTTTTT
TRBJ1-2 | - | TRBV7-9 | - | CASSPGLPGYGYTF | TGTGCCAGCAGCCCCGGACTGCCGGGGTATGGCTACACCTTC
TRBJ1-4 | - | TRBV11-2 | - | CASSLDQWAEKLFF | TGTGCCAGCAGCTTAGATCAATGGGCCGAAAAACTGTTTTTT
TRBJ2-7 | TRBD2 | TRBV29-1 | - | CSVVTSGSYEQYF | TGCAGCGTTGTTACTAGCGGGAGTTACGAGCAGTACTTC
TRBJ2-3 | TRBD2 | TRBV7-2 | once | CASSRLAGGGSTDTQYF | TGTGCCAGCAGCCGGCTAGCGGGGGGAGGGAGCACAGATACGCAGTATTTT
TRBJ1-2 | - | TRBV10-3 | - | CAISESFPEARNGYTF | TGTGCCATCAGTGAGTCCTTCCCCGAGGCGAGGAATGGCTACACCTTC
TRBJ2-1 | TRBD2 | TRBV5-1 | - | CASSSRTSGNYNEQFF | TGCGCCAGCAGCTCGAGGACTAGCGGAAACTACAATGAGCAGTTCTTC
TRBJ2-7 | TRBD1 | TRBV30 | - | CASARDRPYEQYF | TGTGCCTCCGCTCGGGACAGACCCTACGAGCAGTACTTC
TRBJ1-5 | - | TRBV5-1 | - | CASSLQGGNQPQHF | TGCGCCAGCAGCTTGCAGGGTGGCAATCAGCCCCAGCATTTT